What follows is one T cell receptor (beta chain) and its context. This sample is part of a study of T cell clonotyping in hematopoietic cell transplantation. V gave up 2 bases and J gave up 8 bases, with 12 bases separating them. Germline V gene lookup returns CDR1 SNHLY and CDR2 FYNNEI. The CDR3 is 14 amino acids. The assay was immunoSEQ multiplex PCR, and TCRdb's table has in-frame clones only and misses some. The sample includes roughly 29,000 clones, roughly three quarters of them seen just once. Time point meaning: recipient sample about 28 days before transplant, after cytoreduction. The sequences come from peripheral blood mononuclear cells, collected before stem cell transplant. The origin of this receptor is a man aged 45-65 years with myelodysplastic syndrome. Some clones in this sample may be carry-over from other donors' samples. This chain joins TRBV2 and TRBJ1-4; D unresolved. Here the CDR3 reads CASSETESWEKLFF. In nucleotides, the CDR3 is TGTGCCAGCAGTGAAACGGAGTCTTGGGAAAAACTGTTTTTT.